The 7 T cell receptor beta chains listed next were all sequenced from one sample in a study of post-analysis software for immune sequencing data. Unique molecular identifiers tagged the TCR beta cDNA libraries. TCRdb ran MiXCR on the PCR reads and lists one entry per CDR3 protein. There are 150,000 to 200,000 distinct CDR3 sequences in the sample; around 34% occur only once, and 28% lies in the top ten. The sample was blood, taken after autologous hematopoietic stem cell transplantation. These receptors were collected from a girl between 10 and 17 years old with multiple sclerosis.

The V gene is TRBV6-1, the J gene TRBJ2-1; TRBD2 agrees at 7 bases. The length of the CDR3 is 12 residues. Unmatched junction bases numbered 3, after V lost 6 bases and J lost 7 bases. Per the germline V gene, CDR1 is MNHNS and CDR2 is SASEGT. The CDR3 bases are TGTGCCAGCAGGCGGGAGTTTAATGAGCAGTTCTTC. Translation gives CASRREFNEQFF.

This clonotype was seen once. The J gene is TRBJ2-5, the V gene TRBV28, with 7 bases fitting TRBD1. Trimming removed 5 bases from V and 4 bases from J; junction bases left unmatched: 7. This CDR3 region has 14 residues. The V gene's germline CDR1 is MDHEN and CDR2 SYDVKM. The CDR3 sequence is CASSLQGVGETQYF. In DNA, the CDR3 is TGTGCCAGCAGTCTCCAGGGGGTGGGAGAGACCCAGTACTTC.

The chain recombines TRBV20-1 with TRBJ2-1; TRBD2 might be the D (5 bases). The germline gives CDR1 DFQATT, CDR2 SNEGSKA (reference sequence). The V end was cut by 3 bases, the J end by 0 bases, with 6 bases between. The length of the CDR3 is 13 residues. The CDR3 protein is CSASGDSYNEQFF. The CDR3 DNA reads as TGCAGTGCTAGCGGGGACTCCTACAATGAGCAGTTCTTC.

There are many counts of this clonotype. DNA of the CDR3: TGTGCCAGCAGTTTAGGGGGAGCGGGCTCCCAAGAGACCCAGTACTTC. This encodes CASSLGGAGSQETQYF. This chain joins TRBV12-3 or TRBV12-4 and TRBJ2-5, with a tentative D call TRBD2 (6 bases). The V gene lost 1 base and the J gene lost 1 base, with 13 bases spanning the gap. The CDR3 sequence is 16 residues long.

This clonotype was counted between two and nine times. The J gene is TRBJ2-1, the V gene TRBV29-1; 11 bases line up with TRBD2. CDR1 and CDR2 (germline): SQVTM, ANQGSEA. There are 14 residues in the CDR3. V was pared by 5 bases and J by 7 bases, with 7 bases of the junction left unmatched. The CDR3 DNA sequence: TGCAGCGTTTACTTGACTAGCGGGATAAATGAGCAGTTCTTC. Translating gives CSVYLTSGINEQFF.

This clonotype was seen many times. The CDR3 protein is CASSPYDRGIPYEQFF. CDR3 DNA: TGTGCCAGCTCACCATACGACAGGGGGATACCCTATGAGCAGTTCTTC. The chain combines TRBV18 with TRBJ2-1; 9 nucleotides align to TRBD1. Germline CDR1 is KGHSH and CDR2 is LQKENI. This CDR3 is 16 amino acids long. V lost 2 bases and J lost 8; bases outside the gene matches: 10.

The chain links TRBV5-1 to TRBJ2-1, with 9 nucleotides matching TRBD2. The length of the CDR3 is 15 residues. From germline, CDR1 is SGHRS and CDR2 YFSETQ. The ends lost 4 bases at V and 6 bases at J; junction bases unmatched: 8. The CDR3 DNA sequence: TGCGCCAGCAGCCCCCGAAGCGGGAGGATCAATGAGCAGTTCTTC. Protein sequence: CASSPRSGRINEQFF.